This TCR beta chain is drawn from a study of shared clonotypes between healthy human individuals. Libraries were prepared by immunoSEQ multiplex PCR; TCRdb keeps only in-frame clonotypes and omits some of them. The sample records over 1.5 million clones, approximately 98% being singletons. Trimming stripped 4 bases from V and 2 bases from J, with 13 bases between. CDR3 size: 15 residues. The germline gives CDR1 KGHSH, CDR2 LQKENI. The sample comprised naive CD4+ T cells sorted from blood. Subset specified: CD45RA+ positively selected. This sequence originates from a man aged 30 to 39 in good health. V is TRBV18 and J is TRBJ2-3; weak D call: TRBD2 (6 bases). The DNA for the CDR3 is TGTGCCAGCTCACTTCTAGCGAGCGACACAGATACGCAGTATTTT. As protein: CASSLLASDTDTQYF.